The rows below give T cell receptor beta chains drawn from one sample of a study of blood T cell repertoires in COVID-19. Assay: immunoSEQ multiplex PCR; the TCRdb copy retains only in-frame clones and omits some. The data hold hundreds of thousands of clones, with approximately 90% observed a single time. Sequencing input: peripheral blood. The receptor source for this set is a woman in her forties or fifties with active or convalescent COVID-19. The CDR3 runs from the conserved cysteine through the conserved F or W. The D gene is left open where the match is weak. Size tells how often a clone was seen (once, few, many) or the class of an expanded clone, and some rows leave it out.

d_gene	v_gene	j_gene	abundance	CDR3nt	CDR3aa
TRBD1	TRBV11-1	TRBJ1-1	once	TGTGCCAGCAGCTTAGATGGAGGGGGCTTCACTGAAGCTTTCTTT	CASSLDGGGFTEAFF
NA	TRBV6-2/TRBV6-3	TRBJ1-1	NA	TGTGCCAGCAGGTACAGGGAGACCACTGAAGCTTTCTTT	CASRYRETTEAFF
NA	TRBV5-4	TRBJ2-1	NA	TGTGCCAGCAGCTTCGGTTCTCACAATGAGCAGTTCTTC	CASSFGSHNEQFF
NA	TRBV29-1	TRBJ1-3	NA	TGCAGCGTTGAGGGTACGGGACTCTACTCTGGAAACACCATATATTTT	CSVEGTGLYSGNTIYF
TRBD1	TRBV9	TRBJ2-2	NA	TGTGCCAGCAGCGTAGGGGCGCAAGGACAGGGGAGAAAATGGGCCGGGGAGCTGTTTTTT	CASSVGAQGQGRKWAGELFF
NA	TRBV3-1/TRBV3-2	TRBJ2-2	NA	TGTGCCAGCAGCCCCACCGGGGTGCTAAACAGCACCGGGGAGCTGTTTTTT	CASSPTGVLNSTGELFF
NA	TRBV19	TRBJ2-2	few	TGTGCCAGTAGTATAAAGTTCGGCGGAGTTGTTAACGGGGAGCTGTTTTTT	CASSIKFGGVVNGELFF
TRBD1	TRBV27	TRBJ1-5	NA	TGTGCCAGCAGTCCGGGACAGGGTCAGCCCCAGCATTTT	CASSPGQGQPQHF
NA	TRBV3-1/TRBV3-2	TRBJ1-2	NA	TGTGCCAGCAGCCAGCAGGGCTTTGGCTACACCTTC	CASSQQGFGYTF
TRBD1	TRBV11-2	TRBJ1-1	few	TGTGCCAGCAGCAGCCGACAGGGGAAAACTGAAGCTTTCTTT	CASSSRQGKTEAFF
TRBD2	TRBV7-9	TRBJ2-3	NA	TGTGCCAGCAGCCCTAGCGGGGGAGTGTATACGCAGTATTTT	CASSPSGGVYTQYF
NA	TRBV5-1	TRBJ2-3	NA	TGCGCCAGCAGCCCCAGCGGGTCCGCAGATACGCAGTATTTT	CASSPSGSADTQYF
NA	TRBV30	TRBJ1-1	NA	TGTGCCTCTGGGGGGGAGGGTGTTTTGGATGAAGCTTTCTTT	CASGGEGVLDEAFF
NA	TRBV2	TRBJ1-6	NA	TGTGCCAGCAGTCCCGAAGCCTCCTATAATTCACCCCTCCACTTT	CASSPEASYNSPLHF
NA	TRBV15	TRBJ1-6	NA	TGTGCCACCAGCAATCCTGGCCTCATTTATAATTCACCCCTCCACTTT	CATSNPGLIYNSPLHF
TRBD2	TRBV28	TRBJ2-3	NA	TGTGCCATAATGGGGGGGGTGGGCACAGATACGCAGTATTTT	CAIMGGVGTDTQYF
TRBD2	TRBV2	TRBJ2-1	NA	TGTGCCAGCAGTTTTAGCGGGACCAATCTCTCCTACAATGAGCAGTTCTTC	CASSFSGTNLSYNEQFF
NA	TRBV19	TRBJ2-5	NA	TGTGCCAGTAGTAGACCCACATCAGGGGAGACCCAGTACTTC	CASSRPTSGETQYF
TRBD2	TRBV7-6	TRBJ2-2	NA	TGTGCCAGCAGCTTATCAACCCCGGGGGGAAACACCGGGGAGCTGTTTTTT	CASSLSTPGGNTGELFF
NA	TRBV19	TRBJ1-3	NA	TGTGCCAGTACCACTATAGCTTCTTTCAGTCTTTCCGAAAAAGGAAACACCATATATTTT	CASTTIASFSLSEKGNTIYF
NA	TRBV25-1	TRBJ1-2	NA	TGTGCCAGCAGTACCCCCGGGACAATCGCCTTC	CASSTPGTIAF
TRBD2	TRBV6-2/TRBV6-3	TRBJ2-2	few	TGTGCCAGCAGCTTTCGGGCTAGCGGGAGCACCGGGGAGCTGTTTTTT	CASSFRASGSTGELFF
TRBD1	TRBV7-8	TRBJ2-3	NA	TGTGCCAGCAGCTTAGCGCCGGGACAGGGGGCAGATACGCAGTATTTT	CASSLAPGQGADTQYF
NA	TRBV3-1/TRBV3-2	TRBJ2-1	NA	TGTGCCAGCGTCCAAAGGGGAGGGGGAGCGTACAATGAGCAGTTCTTC	CASVQRGGGAYNEQFF
NA	TRBV7-6	TRBJ1-5	NA	TGTGCCAGCAGCTTAGAACAGGGACGCAATCAGCCCCAGCATTTT	CASSLEQGRNQPQHF
TRBD1	TRBV27	TRBJ2-7	NA	TGTGCCAGCGGACCCTGGACAGGGAGCTACGAGCAGTACTTC	CASGPWTGSYEQYF
NA	TRBV24-1	TRBJ1-5	NA	TGTGCCACCAGTGACTCCCTTGACACTCAGCCCCAGCATTTT	CATSDSLDTQPQHF
TRBD2	TRBV19	TRBJ2-7	NA	TGTGCCAGTAGTATAGGACTAGCGGGAGGAATTTCCTACGAGCAGTACTTC	CASSIGLAGGISYEQYF
TRBD1	TRBV7-9	TRBJ2-5	NA	TGTGCCAGCAGCTTCGACGGACAGGGGACAGAGACCCAGTACTTC	CASSFDGQGTETQYF
NA	TRBV4-1	TRBJ1-5	NA	TGCGCCAGCAGCCAAGCGGTTGCGGGAGGCAATCAGCCCCAGCATTTT	CASSQAVAGGNQPQHF
TRBD2	TRBV6-2/TRBV6-3	TRBJ2-7	NA	TGTGCCAGCAGTTACAGTGCGGGGGGCTCCTACGAGCAGTACTTC	CASSYSAGGSYEQYF
TRBD1	TRBV11-2	TRBJ1-4	once	TGTGCCAGCAGCTCAACAAACCGGGACAGCCCAACTAATGAAAAACTGTTTTTT	CASSSTNRDSPTNEKLFF
NA	TRBV7-3	TRBJ1-1	NA	TGTGCCAGCAGCTTAACGGGGAGCACTGAAGCTTTCTTT	CASSLTGSTEAFF
TRBD2	TRBV10-3	TRBJ2-1	NA	TGTGCTACTTTCATAGCGGGAGCGAATGAGCAGTTCTTC	CATFIAGANEQFF
NA	TRBV28	TRBJ2-3	NA	TGTGCCAGCAGTGGCCCGGGGAGGACAGATACGCAGTATTTT	CASSGPGRTDTQYF
NA	TRBV27	TRBJ2-7	NA	NA	CASSSPPFEQYFAGGYEQYF
NA	TRBV6-1	TRBJ2-5	NA	TGTGCCAGCAGTGACAGGCGCAGCGAGACCCAGTACTTC	CASSDRRSETQYF
TRBD2	TRBV7-2	TRBJ2-3	NA	TGTGCCAGCAGCTTTGAAACGGGGGGGCTCGAGGATACGCAGTATTTT	CASSFETGGLEDTQYF
NA	TRBV2	TRBJ1-2	once	TGTGCCAGCAGTGAGGGGCGGATCTACACCTTC	CASSEGRIYTF
NA	TRBV6-1	TRBJ2-4	once	TGTGCCAGCAGTGCCCGCGCGGGCCTAGCCAAAAACATTCAGTACTTC	CASSARAGLAKNIQYF
NA	TRBV28	TRBJ1-2	NA	TGTGCCAGCAGTTTAGGGGGCCTATTTACTAACTATGGCTACACCTTC	CASSLGGLFTNYGYTF
TRBD1	TRBV10-3	TRBJ1-4	NA	TGTGCCATCAGTGAGCTTCGGACAGGGGGCGGCGAAGATGAAAAACTGTTTTTT	CAISELRTGGGEDEKLFF
TRBD2	TRBV5-4	TRBJ2-3	NA	TGTGCCAGCAGCTTGGGGACTAGATTAGATACGCAGTATTTT	CASSLGTRLDTQYF
NA	TRBV7-9	TRBJ1-5	NA	TGTGCCAGCAGCCCCGGAGAGAATAGCAATCAGCCCCAGCATTTT	CASSPGENSNQPQHF
NA	TRBV11-2	TRBJ1-1	NA	TGTGCCAGCAGCGCTTACAGGGAAGGGGACACTGAAGCTTTCTTT	CASSAYREGDTEAFF
TRBD1	TRBV4-1	TRBJ1-6	NA	TGCGCCAGCAGTCCAGGGGGCGCAGGATATAATTCACCCCTCCACTTT	CASSPGGAGYNSPLHF
NA	TRBV3-1/TRBV3-2	TRBJ1-2	NA	TGTGCCAGCAGCCAGGGAGCCTATGGCTACACCTTC	CASSQGAYGYTF
NA	TRBV2	TRBJ2-7	few	TGTGCCTCGGGTAGGGGGAGCTTTACCTACGAGCAGTACTTC	CASGRGSFTYEQYF
TRBD2	TRBV29-1	TRBJ2-7	NA	TGCAGCGTTGTACTAGCGGGAACCTTGCGGTACGAGCAGTACTTC	CSVVLAGTLRYEQYF
NA	TRBV27	TRBJ1-5	NA	TGTGCCAGCAGCCATACAGGGATTCAGCCCCAGCATTTT	CASSHTGIQPQHF
TRBD2	TRBV19	TRBJ2-2	NA	TGTGCCAGTAGTATTTCCGGGACTACGAACACCGGGGAGCTGTTTTTT	CASSISGTTNTGELFF
TRBD2	TRBV9	TRBJ2-3	NA	TGTGCCAGCAGCGTAGGCCCGCTAGCGGGGGGTGTCACAGATACGCAGTATTTT	CASSVGPLAGGVTDTQYF
NA	TRBV7-9	TRBJ2-2	NA	TGTGCCAGCAGCTCGTACAATGACTTGTTGACCGGGGAGCTGTTTTTT	CASSSYNDLLTGELFF
TRBD1	TRBV9	TRBJ2-2	once	TGTGCCAGCAGCCCCCGCTGGACAGGGGACACCGGGGAGCTGTTTTTT	CASSPRWTGDTGELFF
NA	TRBV28	TRBJ1-1	NA	TGTGCCAGCAGTTCTCAGGGGAGGGGGATCGCTGAAGCTTTCTTT	CASSSQGRGIAEAFF
TRBD1	TRBV27	TRBJ2-1	few	TGTGCCAGCAGTTCCCCGGGGACAGGGGTCAATGAGCAGTTCTTC	CASSSPGTGVNEQFF
TRBD1	TRBV29-1	TRBJ1-1	NA	TGCAGCGTTGGACAGGGGCCCATGAACACTGAAGCTTTCTTT	CSVGQGPMNTEAFF
NA	TRBV7-2	TRBJ2-3	NA	TGTGCCAGCAGCTTAGGCAGCGGCACAGATACGCAGTATTTT	CASSLGSGTDTQYF